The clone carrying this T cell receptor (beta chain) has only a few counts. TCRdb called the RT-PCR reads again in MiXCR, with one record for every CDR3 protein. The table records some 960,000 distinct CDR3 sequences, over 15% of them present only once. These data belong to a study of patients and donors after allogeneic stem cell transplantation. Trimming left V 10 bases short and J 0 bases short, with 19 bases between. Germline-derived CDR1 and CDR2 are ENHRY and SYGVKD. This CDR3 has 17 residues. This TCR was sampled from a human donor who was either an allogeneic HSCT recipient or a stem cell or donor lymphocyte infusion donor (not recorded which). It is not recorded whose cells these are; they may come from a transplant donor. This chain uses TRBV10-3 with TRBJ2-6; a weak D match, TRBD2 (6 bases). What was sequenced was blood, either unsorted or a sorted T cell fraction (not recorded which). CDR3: CATSAGLISSGANVLTF. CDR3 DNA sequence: TGTGCCACGAGCGCGGGACTCATAAGCTCTGGGGCCAACGTCCTGACTTTC.